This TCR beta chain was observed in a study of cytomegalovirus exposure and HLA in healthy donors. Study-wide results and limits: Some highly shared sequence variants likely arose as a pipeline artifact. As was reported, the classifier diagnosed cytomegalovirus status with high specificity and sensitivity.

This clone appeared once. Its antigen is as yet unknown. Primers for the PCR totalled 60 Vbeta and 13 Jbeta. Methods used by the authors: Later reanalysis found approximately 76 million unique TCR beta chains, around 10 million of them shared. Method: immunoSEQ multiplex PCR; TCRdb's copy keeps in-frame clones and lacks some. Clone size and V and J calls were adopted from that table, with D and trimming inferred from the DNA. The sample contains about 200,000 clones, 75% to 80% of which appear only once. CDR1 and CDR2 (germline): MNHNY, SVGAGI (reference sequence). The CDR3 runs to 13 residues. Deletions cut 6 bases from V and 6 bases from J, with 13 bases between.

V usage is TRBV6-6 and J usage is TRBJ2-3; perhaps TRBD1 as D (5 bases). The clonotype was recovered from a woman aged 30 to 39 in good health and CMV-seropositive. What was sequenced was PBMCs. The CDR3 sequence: CASSNGHRDTQYF. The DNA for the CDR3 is TGTGCCAGCAGCAACGGACACCGTGATACGCAGTATTTT.